This T cell receptor (beta chain) comes out of a study of cytomegalovirus exposure and HLA in healthy donors. Germline lookup yields CDR1 SGHDT and CDR2 YYEEEE. The CDR3 consists of 14 residues. Deletions cut 3 bases from V and 0 bases from J, with 8 bases between. The study ran its PCR with 60 Vbeta and 13 Jbeta primers. Here immunoSEQ multiplex PCR was the method, and the copy in TCRdb shows in-frame clones only, minus some. The sample holds 85,000 to 130,000 clones, around 83% seen once. The chain employs TRBV5-6 and TRBJ2-3, with D uncertain. The origin of this receptor is a woman aged 18-29 years in good health and CMV-seronegative. Sequencing used PBMCs. The CDR3 spells CASSYFLSTDTQYF. The CDR3 region has the DNA TGTGCCAGCAGCTACTTTCTGAGCACAGATACGCAGTATTTT.